Presented here are 19 T cell receptor beta chains from one specimen sequenced in a study of blood T cell dynamics during melanoma immunotherapy. Stated time point: week 3, after first cycle of checkpoint inhibitor. The assay was immunoSEQ multiplex PCR, and TCRdb's table has in-frame clones only and misses some. Among roughly 4,700 clones listed, about 78% were seen once. The source material was blood, sampled from a patient treated with checkpoint blockade. The receptor set was obtained from a human donor with melanoma.

The rearrangement joins TRBV21-1 to TRBJ1-1. TRBV21-1 is an annotated pseudogene. The CDR3 totals 18 residues. CDR3 coding DNA: TGTGCCAGCAGCAAAGGACCCTGGGTACCTAACATGAACACTGAAGCTTTCTTT. Translation: CASSKGPWVPNMNTEAFF.

Concerning this clone itself: In the same sample, other DNA sequences code for this CDR3. The V call is TRBV2, the J call TRBJ2-1, with D possibly being TRBD2 (7 bases). Trimming removed 4 bases at V and 3 bases at J, with 13 bases between. The CDR3 length is 15 residues. CDR1 is SNHLY and CDR2 is FYNNEI in the germline V gene. The CDR3 protein is CASSAGASGYNEQFF. The CDR3 DNA reads as TGTGCCAGCAGTGCGGGGGCTAGCGGCTACAATGAGCAGTTCTTC.

This clone occurred once. The junction and the germline gene differ at one end; a read error may be behind it. This sample also contains other DNA sequences that code for the same CDR3. The chain joins TRBV7-2 to TRBJ1-1; possibly TRBD1 for D (5 bases). CDR1 is SGHTA and CDR2 is FQGNSA in the germline V gene. The CDR3 totals 13 residues. Written as DNA, the CDR3 is TGTGCTAGCAGCCGACAGTGGAACACTGAAGCTTTCTTT. This sequence encodes CASSRQWNTEAFF.

In this sample, this clone turned up a few times. The CDR3, as DNA: TGCGCCAGCAGCTCTTCCGGGCCAGACAATCAGCCCCAGCATTTT. It is translated as CASSSSGPDNQPQHF. The chain combines TRBV10-2 with TRBJ1-5; no clear D. The germline V gene encodes CDR1 WSHSY and CDR2 SAAADI. The germline V and J ends were trimmed by 6 bases and 3 bases, with 15 bases remaining between them. This CDR3 contains 15 residues.

The rearrangement uses TRBV6-1 and TRBJ2-1; 10 bases are shared with TRBD1. The CDR3 extends over 15 amino acids. Germline assignment: CDR1 MNHNS and CDR2 SASEGT. V was pared by 5 bases and J by 7 bases, with 8 bases of the junction left unmatched. CDR3 bases: TGTGCCAGCAGTACCGACAGGGGGCTTTGGAATGAGCAGTTCTTC. Protein sequence: CASSTDRGLWNEQFF.

This clone is a singleton in its sample. The rearrangement uses TRBV28 and TRBJ2-1; the match to TRBD2 covers 14 bases. With V trimmed by 5 bases and J by 4 bases, 4 bases remained unmatched. The length of the CDR3 is 16 residues. Looked up from germline, CDR1 is MDHEN and CDR2 is SYDVKM. The CDR3 DNA follows: TGTGCCAGCAGTCGGACTAGCGGGGGGTTTTACAATGAGCAGTTCTTC. It translates to CASSRTSGGFYNEQFF.

By proportion, this clone is medium-sized. This chain joins TRBV7-2 and TRBJ1-5; no definite D call. Germline values: CDR1 SGHTA, CDR2 FQGNSA. CDR3 size: 17 residues. The V gene lost 5 bases and the J gene lost 0 bases, with 17 bases spanning the gap. This CDR3 reads CASSLLRADISNQPQHF. The CDR3 nucleotides are TGTGCCAGCAGCCTTCTTAGGGCGGATATTAGCAATCAGCCCCAGCATTTT.

V is TRBV21-1 and J is TRBJ1-4; no check of the table's D call, TRBD1, against the DNA was made. TRBV21-1 has pseudogene status. This CDR3 has 14 amino acids. The CDR3 nucleotides read TGTGCCAGCAGAAACGAAGGGGGCCGAGAAAAACTGTTTTTT. This gives the protein CASRNEGGREKLFF.

The DNA for the CDR3 is TGTGCCAGCAGCTCACCTGGGGCAGCGCTGAACACTGAAGCTTTCTTT. Translation: CASSSPGAALNTEAFF. The chain carries TRBV5-6 and TRBJ1-1, with a weak D call TRBD1 (5 bases). Germline V gives CDR1 SGHDT, CDR2 YYEEEE. Trimming stripped 3 bases from V and 0 bases from J, with 15 bases between. The CDR3 spans 16 residues.

By share of the sample, this clone is large. This chain joins TRBV6-4 and TRBJ1-6; TRBD1 is a possible D gene (5 bases). V was shortened by 6 bases and J by 3 bases, with 15 bases between the two germline ends. This CDR3 is built from 16 residues. In germline, CDR1 is MRHNA, CDR2 SNTAGT. In DNA, the CDR3 is TGTGCCAGCAGGCGGGACCCCTTAAACTATAATTCACCCCTCCACTTT. Amino acids: CASRRDPLNYNSPLHF.

This chain joins TRBV5-6 and TRBJ1-5, with 8 bases lining up with TRBD1. Germline CDR1 and CDR2: SGHDT and YYEEEE. CDR3 size: 15 residues. V was pared by 4 bases and J by 6 bases, with 9 bases of the junction left unmatched. The CDR3: CASSAAGGQGQPQHF. In nucleotides, the CDR3 is TGTGCCAGCAGCGCCGCAGGGGGCCAAGGTCAGCCCCAGCATTTT.

V is TRBV6-5 and J is TRBJ1-6; D is unclear. The germline V and J ends were trimmed by 4 bases and 0 bases, with 7 bases remaining between them. This CDR3 has 15 residues. The germline V gene has CDR1 MNHEY and CDR2 SVGAGI. CDR3 region: CASSSESSYNSPLHF. In DNA form, the CDR3 reads TGTGCCAGCAGTTCGGAGAGCTCCTATAATTCACCCCTCCACTTT.

The CDR3 DNA follows: TGTGCCAGCAGCTTGGTGGGCACCTTGATGGGCAGTGGCGAGCAGTACTTC. It encodes CASSLVGTLMGSGEQYF. The chain is built from TRBV5-6 and TRBJ2-7; no clear D. The germline gives CDR1 SGHDT, CDR2 YYEEEE. This CDR3 is built from 17 residues. Trimming left V 0 bases short and J 6 bases short, with 22 bases between.

In its sample, this clone was seen a few times. The chain is built from TRBV11-2 and TRBJ2-2; D uncertain. The CDR3 totals 12 residues. Germline V gives CDR1 SGHAT, CDR2 FQNNGV. Trimming stripped 5 bases from V and 8 bases from J, with 9 bases between. The CDR3, as DNA: TGTGCCAGCAGCCTATCGAATGGGGAGCTGTTTTTT. This translates into CASSLSNGELFF.

The chain carries TRBV19 and TRBJ2-3; the D is unclear. Germline-derived CDR1 and CDR2 are LNHDA and SQIVND (reference sequence). Trimming took 3 bases from V and 0 from J, leaving 4 bases between them. The CDR3 has 13 amino acids. The CDR3 DNA follows: TGTGCCAGTAGTATCCAGAGCACAGATACGCAGTATTTT. Translated: CASSIQSTDTQYF.

This clone was observed a few times. The rearrangement uses TRBV5-1 and TRBJ1-2; D is perhaps TRBD1 (5 bases). CDR3 size: 12 residues. The germline V gene encodes CDR1 SGHRS and CDR2 YFSETQ. Between the trimmed V and J ends, which lost 5 bases and 3 bases, there was a span of 8 bases. CDR3 amino acids: CASRGDDYGYTF. Here the CDR3 DNA reads TGCGCCAGCAGGGGGGATGACTATGGCTACACCTTC.

The chain links TRBV11-2 to TRBJ1-6; D is uncertain. Germline-derived CDR1 and CDR2 are SGHAT and FQNNGV. V lost 1 base and J 6 bases, leaving 4 bases between the germline ends. The CDR3 contains 13 residues. The CDR3 region is CASSLGANSPLHF. The CDR3 bases are TGTGCCAGCAGCTTAGGGGCTAATTCACCCCTCCACTTT. Together with reference TRBV11-2 and TRBJ1-6, the CDR3 gives the full variable domain: EAGVAQSPRYKIIEKRQSVAFWCNPISGHATLYWYQQILGQGPKLLIQFQNNGVVDDSQLPKDRFSAERLKGVDSTLKIQPAKLEDSAVYLCASSLGANSPLHFGNGTRLTVT.

The CDR3 DNA is TGTGCCAGCAGCTTAGGGGGCCTGAATTCACCCCTCCACTTT. Its protein is CASSLGGLNSPLHF. The chain recombines TRBV7-3 with TRBJ1-6, with a tentative D call TRBD1 (6 bases). The CDR3 consists of 14 residues. Trimming shortened V by 2 bases and J by 7 bases, and 9 bases separated the two germline ends. Germline V gene data show CDR1 as SGHTA and CDR2 as FQGTGA.

For this clone: The final CDR3 position lacks the conserved phenylalanine or tryptophan, pointing to a likely read error. Here the CDR3 reads CASRQGADNSPLHL. The CDR3 DNA follows: TGTGCCAGCAGACAGGGGGCCGATAATTCACCCCTCCACCTT. The chain combines TRBV2 with TRBJ1-6; 9 bases line up with TRBD1. Trimming cost V 6 bases and J 5 bases; bases outside gene matches: 2. This CDR3 spans 14 amino acids. CDR1 is SNHLY and CDR2 is FYNNEI in the germline V gene.